What follows is one TCR beta chain and its context. This clonotype occurred once. Its antigen remains undetermined. Qualities for individual bases were not recorded, and no much larger clone is one base off. One read is thin evidence. Libraries came from RT-PCR. Sequencer: Illumina HiSeq 2500. TCRdb applied fastp at Q25 and MiXCR to the public reads, then kept only in-frame beta chains. Entries that share a CDR3 protein sequence are merged under the most common genes and DNA. This sample has around 850,000 distinct CDR3 sequences in its table, and around 20% of those were observed once. In total, the top ten clones hold roughly 11% of the sample. In the germline V gene (reference sequence), CDR1 corresponds to LNHDA and CDR2 to SQIVND. Including the terminal cysteine and phenylalanine, the CDR3 comprises 15 residues. The entry retains the CDR3 DNA only, 45 bases that are in frame from base 1. V is shortened by 0 bases, J by 2 bases, and the region joining them spans 11 bases.

The sample originates from a study of response to subunit inactivated influenza vaccine (dated by TCRdb to the late 2010s). Background for the entire study: Deep quantitative profiling of the T cell receptor repertoire was used in the study to follow responses to a trivalent subunit inactivated influenza vaccine. Results the study describes overall, beyond this receptor: It was suggested by the authors that each seasonal influenza vaccination may recruit only a limited number of new T cells.

Here the chain combines TRBV19 and TRBJ2-7, with no confidently assigned D gene. The starting material was PBMCs from blood, obtained about 5 days after vaccination. The receptor was derived from a man in his fifties who received an inactivated influenza vaccine. Donor details come from another sample of the same person, matched by shared clones. The nucleotides are TGTGCCAGTAGTATAGATTCAGCCAGAACCTACGAGCAGTACTTC. This encodes CASSIDSARTYEQYF.